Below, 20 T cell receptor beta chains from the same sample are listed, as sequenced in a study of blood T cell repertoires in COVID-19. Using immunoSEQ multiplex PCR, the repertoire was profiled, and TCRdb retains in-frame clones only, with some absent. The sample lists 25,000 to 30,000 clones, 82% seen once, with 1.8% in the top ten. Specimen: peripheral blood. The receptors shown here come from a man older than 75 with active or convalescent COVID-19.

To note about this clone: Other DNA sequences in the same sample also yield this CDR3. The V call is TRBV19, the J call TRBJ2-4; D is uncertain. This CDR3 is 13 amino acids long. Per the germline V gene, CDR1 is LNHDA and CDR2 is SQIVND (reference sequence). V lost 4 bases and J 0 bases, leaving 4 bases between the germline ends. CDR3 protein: CASSSEAKNIQYF. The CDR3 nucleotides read TGTGCCAGTAGTAGCGAAGCCAAAAACATTCAGTACTTC.

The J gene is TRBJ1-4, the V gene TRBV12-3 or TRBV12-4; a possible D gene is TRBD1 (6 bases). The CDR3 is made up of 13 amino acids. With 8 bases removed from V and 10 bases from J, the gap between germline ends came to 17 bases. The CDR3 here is CASFPGGSGKLFF. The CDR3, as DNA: TGTGCCAGCTTTCCGGGGGGCTCAGGAAAACTGTTTTTT.

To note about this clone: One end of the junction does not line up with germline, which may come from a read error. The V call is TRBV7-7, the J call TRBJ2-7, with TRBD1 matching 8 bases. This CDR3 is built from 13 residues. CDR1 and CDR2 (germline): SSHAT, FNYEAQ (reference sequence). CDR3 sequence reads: CASSLGQGGEQYF. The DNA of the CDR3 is TGTGCTAGCAGCTTAGGACAGGGTGGCGAGCAGTACTTC.

CDR3 amino acids: CASSLGTGGEEAFF. CDR3 in DNA: TGCGCCAGCAGCTTGGGGACAGGGGGTGAGGAAGCTTTCTTT. The chain uses TRBV5-1 and TRBJ1-1; TRBD1 matches at 10 bases. The germline CDR1 and CDR2 sequences are SGHRS and YFSETQ. Unmatched junction bases numbered 4, after V lost 0 bases and J lost 8 bases. The CDR3 is 14 residues long.

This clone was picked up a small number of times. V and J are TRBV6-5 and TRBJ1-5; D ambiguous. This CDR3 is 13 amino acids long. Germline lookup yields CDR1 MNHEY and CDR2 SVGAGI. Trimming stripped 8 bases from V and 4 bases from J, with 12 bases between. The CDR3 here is CASGLQQNQPQHF. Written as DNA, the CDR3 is TGTGCCAGCGGACTACAGCAAAATCAGCCCCAGCATTTT.

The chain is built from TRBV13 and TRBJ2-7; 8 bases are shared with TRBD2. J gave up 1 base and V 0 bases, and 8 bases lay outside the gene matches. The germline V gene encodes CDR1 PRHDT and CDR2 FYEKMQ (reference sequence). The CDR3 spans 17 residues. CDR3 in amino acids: CASSLGLGGAGSYEQYF. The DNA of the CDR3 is TGTGCCAGCAGCTTAGGCCTCGGGGGGGCTGGGTCCTACGAGCAGTACTTC.

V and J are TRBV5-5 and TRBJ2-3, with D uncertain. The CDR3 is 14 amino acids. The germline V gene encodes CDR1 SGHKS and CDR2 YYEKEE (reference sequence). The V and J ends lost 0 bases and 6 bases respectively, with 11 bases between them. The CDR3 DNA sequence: TGTGCCAGCAGCTTGGCTGACATTTTTGATACGCAGTATTTT. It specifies CASSLADIFDTQYF.

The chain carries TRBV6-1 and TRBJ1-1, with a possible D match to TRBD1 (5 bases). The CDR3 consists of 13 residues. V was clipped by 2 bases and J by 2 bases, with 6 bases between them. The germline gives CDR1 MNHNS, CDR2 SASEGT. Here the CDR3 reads CASSERGNTEAFF. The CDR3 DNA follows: TGTGCCAGCAGTGAAAGGGGTAACACTGAAGCTTTCTTT.

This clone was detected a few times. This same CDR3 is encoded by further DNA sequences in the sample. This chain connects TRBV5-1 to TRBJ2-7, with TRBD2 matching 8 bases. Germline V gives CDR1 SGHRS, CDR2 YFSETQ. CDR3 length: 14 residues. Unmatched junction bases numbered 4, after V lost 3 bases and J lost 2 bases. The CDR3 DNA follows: TGCGCCAGCAGCTCGGGACTAGAGCCCTACGAGCAGTACTTC. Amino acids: CASSSGLEPYEQYF.

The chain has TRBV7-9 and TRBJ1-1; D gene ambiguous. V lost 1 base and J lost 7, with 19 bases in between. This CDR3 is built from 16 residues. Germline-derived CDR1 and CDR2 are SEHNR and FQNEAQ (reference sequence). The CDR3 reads CASSLGLEGSPIEAFF. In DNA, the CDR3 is TGTGCCAGCAGCTTAGGCTTAGAAGGGAGCCCGATTGAAGCTTTCTTT. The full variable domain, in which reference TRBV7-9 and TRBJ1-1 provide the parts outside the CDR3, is DTGVSQNPRHKITKRGQNVTFRCDPISEHNRLYWYRQTLGQGPEFLTYFQNEAQLEKSRLLSDRFSAERPKGSFSTLEIQRTEQGDSAMYLCASSLGLEGSPIEAFFGQGTRLTVV.

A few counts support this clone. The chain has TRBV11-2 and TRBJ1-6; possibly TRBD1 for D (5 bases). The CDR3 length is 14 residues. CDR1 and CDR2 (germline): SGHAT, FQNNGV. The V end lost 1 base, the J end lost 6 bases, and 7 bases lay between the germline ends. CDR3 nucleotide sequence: TGTGCCAGCAGCTTAGGACAGATTAATTCACCCCTCCACTTT. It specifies CASSLGQINSPLHF.

The CDR3 is CSASLRTTTQYF. CDR3 DNA: TGCAGTGCTAGTCTCAGGACTACAACCCAGTACTTC. V usage is TRBV20-1 and J usage is TRBJ2-5, with a weak D call TRBD2 (6 bases). V lost 3 bases and J 8 bases, leaving 13 bases between the germline ends. The germline CDR1 and CDR2 sequences are DFQATT and SNEGSKA (reference sequence). The CDR3 loop spans 12 amino acids.

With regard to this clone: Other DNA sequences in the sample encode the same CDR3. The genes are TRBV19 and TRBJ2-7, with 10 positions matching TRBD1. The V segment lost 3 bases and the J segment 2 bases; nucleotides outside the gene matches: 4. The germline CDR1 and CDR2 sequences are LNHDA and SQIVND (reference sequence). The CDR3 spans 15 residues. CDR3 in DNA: TGTGCCAGTAGTATTGCCGGGACAGGGGCCTACGAGCAGTACTTC. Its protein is CASSIAGTGAYEQYF.

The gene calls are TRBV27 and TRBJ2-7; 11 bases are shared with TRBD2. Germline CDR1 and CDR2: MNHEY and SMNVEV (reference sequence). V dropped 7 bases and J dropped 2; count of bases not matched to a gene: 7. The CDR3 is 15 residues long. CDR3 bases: TGTGCCAGCAAACTGGGACTAGCGGACCCCTACGAGCAGTACTTC. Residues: CASKLGLADPYEQYF.

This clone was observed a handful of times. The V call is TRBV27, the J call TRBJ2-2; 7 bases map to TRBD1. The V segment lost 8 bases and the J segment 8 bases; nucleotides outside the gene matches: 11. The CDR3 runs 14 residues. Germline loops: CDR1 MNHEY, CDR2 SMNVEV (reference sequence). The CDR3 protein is CASLRQGPTGELFF. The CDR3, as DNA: TGTGCCAGCTTGAGACAGGGCCCCACAGGGGAGCTGTTTTTT.

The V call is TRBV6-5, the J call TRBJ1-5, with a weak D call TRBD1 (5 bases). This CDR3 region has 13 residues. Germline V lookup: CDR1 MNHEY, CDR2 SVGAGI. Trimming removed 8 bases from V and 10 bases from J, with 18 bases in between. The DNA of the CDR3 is TGTGCCAGCCATAGGGGTGGGGGGGTTCCCCAGCATTTT. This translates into CASHRGGGVPQHF.

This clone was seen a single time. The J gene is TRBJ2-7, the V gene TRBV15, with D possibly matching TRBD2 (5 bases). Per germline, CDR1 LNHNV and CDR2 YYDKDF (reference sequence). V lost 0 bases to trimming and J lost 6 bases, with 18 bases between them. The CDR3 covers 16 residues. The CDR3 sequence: CATSRDSASGLGEQYF. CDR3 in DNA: TGTGCCACCAGCAGAGATAGCGCTAGTGGGCTCGGCGAGCAGTACTTC.

CDR3 sequence: CASSFPDRDYGYTF. CDR3 DNA: TGTGCCAGCAGCTTTCCTGACAGGGACTATGGCTACACCTTC. This sequence joins TRBV5-5 and TRBJ1-2, with 7 bases identical to TRBD1. Germline V gene sequence: CDR1 SGHKS, CDR2 YYEKEE (reference sequence). The V and J ends lost 2 bases and 3 bases, in that order; junction bases with no gene match: 4. The CDR3 totals 14 residues.

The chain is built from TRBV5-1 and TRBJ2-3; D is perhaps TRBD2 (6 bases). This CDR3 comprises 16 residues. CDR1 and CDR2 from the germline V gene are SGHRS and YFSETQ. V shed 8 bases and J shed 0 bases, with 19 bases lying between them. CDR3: CASRDSISLSTDTQYF. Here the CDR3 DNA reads TGCGCCAGTAGGGACTCAATATCACTCAGCACAGATACGCAGTATTTT.

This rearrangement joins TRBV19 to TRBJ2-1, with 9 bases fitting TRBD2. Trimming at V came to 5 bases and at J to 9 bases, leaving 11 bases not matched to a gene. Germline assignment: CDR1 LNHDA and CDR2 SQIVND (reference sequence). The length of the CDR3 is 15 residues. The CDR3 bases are TGTGCCAGTAGTCCCCGGTCTAGCGGGGTCCTTGAGCAGTTCTTC. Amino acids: CASSPRSSGVLEQFF. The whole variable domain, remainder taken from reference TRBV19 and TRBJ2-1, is DGGITQSPKYLFRKEGQNVTLSCEQNLNHDAMYWYRQDPGQGLRLIYYSQIVNDFQKGDIAEGYSVSREKKESFPLTVTSAQKNPTAFYLCASSPRSSGVLEQFFGPGTRLTVL.